A single sample is the source of the 20 T cell receptor beta chains below, sequenced in a study of response to subunit inactivated influenza vaccine. A single record per CDR3 protein comes from TCRdb applying MiXCR to the RT-PCR reads. The sample yields about 780,000 distinct CDR3 sequences, less than 20% seen once. The sample was PBMCs from blood, taken less than 6 days after vaccination. All receptors derive from a man aged 50 to 59 who received an inactivated influenza vaccine.

The chain recombines TRBV20-1 with TRBJ1-5, with TRBD1 as a possible D gene (6 bases). Germline V lookup: CDR1 DFQATT, CDR2 SNEGSKA (reference sequence). The CDR3 is 16 amino acids. Trimming removed 5 bases at V and 0 bases at J, with 17 bases between. Here the CDR3 reads CSALRLGAYSNQPQHF. CDR3 sequence (DNA): TGCAGTGCTTTGAGGTTGGGGGCATATAGCAATCAGCCCCAGCATTTT.

This clonotype was detected only a few times. The gene calls are TRBV20-1 and TRBJ2-3; weak D call: TRBD1 (6 bases). Germline V gene lookup returns CDR1 DFQATT and CDR2 SNEGSKA (reference sequence). CDR3 length: 15 residues. The V gene lost 6 bases and the J gene lost 1 base, with 17 bases spanning the gap. The CDR3 nucleotides read TGCAGTGCCCCCCCCATCAGACAGGGCACAGATACGCAGTATTTT. It encodes CSAPPIRQGTDTQYF.

This clonotype was picked up a small number of times. The rearrangement links TRBV7-9 to TRBJ2-5; 9 bases map to TRBD1. The CDR3 runs to 16 residues. After removal of 0 bases from V and 5 bases from J, the junction contained 7 bases not matched to a gene. Looked up from germline, CDR1 is SEHNR and CDR2 is FQNEAQ (reference sequence). The CDR3 loop is CASSLARGQGKETQYF. DNA of the CDR3: TGTGCCAGCAGCTTAGCGAGAGGACAGGGGAAGGAGACCCAGTACTTC.

This sequence joins TRBV28 and TRBJ2-7, with D possibly TRBD1 on 5 matching bases. Deletions cut 6 bases from V and 5 bases from J, with 17 bases between. Germline lookup yields CDR1 MDHEN and CDR2 SYDVKM. The CDR3 runs 14 residues. The CDR3 spells CASRPVPGAHEQYF. The CDR3 coding sequence is TGTGCCAGCAGGCCCGTGCCTGGGGCCCACGAGCAGTACTTC.

J is TRBJ2-7 and V is TRBV29-1, with TRBD1 matching 8 bases. V gave up 8 bases and J gave up 9 bases; unmatched junction bases: 18. Germline V lookup: CDR1 SQVTM, CDR2 ANQGSEA. The CDR3 consists of 14 residues. CDR3 bases: TGCAGCACCACCTCCGGGGCAGGGGGCGGAGTGCAGTACTTC. It yields the protein CSTTSGAGGGVQYF.

At least ten counts were recorded for this clonotype. V gene TRBV5-1 combines with J gene TRBJ2-1; 12 bases line up with TRBD2. CDR1 and CDR2 (germline): SGHRS, YFSETQ. The CDR3 extends over 15 amino acids. V lost 5 bases, J lost 8 bases, and 8 bases stayed unmatched. This chain's CDR3 is CASRPTSGGRDEQFF. In DNA, the CDR3 is TGCGCCAGCAGACCTACTAGCGGGGGGCGGGATGAGCAGTTCTTC.

The chain is built from TRBV6-5 and TRBJ1-1, with D possibly matching TRBD1 (5 bases). There are 16 residues in the CDR3. CDR1 is MNHEY, CDR2 SVGAGI, per germline. V shed 4 bases and J shed 4 bases, with 19 bases lying between them. The CDR3 DNA is TGTGCCAGCAGTTCTGGTGGGGGGAGAACGATCACTGAAGCTTTCTTT. Translation: CASSSGGGRTITEAFF.

This clonotype was detected only a few times. The rearrangement joins TRBV7-2 to TRBJ1-3; D gene uncertain. Per the germline V gene, CDR1 is SGHTA and CDR2 is FQGNSA. The CDR3 consists of 15 residues. Deletions cut 2 bases from V and 2 bases from J, with 10 bases between. CDR3 sequence (DNA): TGTGCCAGCAGCTTAAGTGGCCAGGCTGGAAACACCATATATTTT. As protein: CASSLSGQAGNTIYF.

The chain has TRBV29-1 and TRBJ2-3; tentatively, D is TRBD2 (5 bases). This CDR3 contains 13 residues. Trimming removed 2 bases at V and 5 bases at J, with 11 bases between. The germline CDR1 and CDR2 sequences are SQVTM and ANQGSEA. CDR3 nucleotides: TGCAGCGTTGAACCCGGGATTAGAGATACGCAGTATTTT. It encodes CSVEPGIRDTQYF.

The table lists this clonotype with a few counts. The chain is built from TRBV6-6 and TRBJ2-3; 9 nucleotides line up with TRBD2. Germline V gene lookup returns CDR1 MNHNY and CDR2 SVGAGI (reference sequence). Unmatched junction bases numbered 2, after V lost 7 bases and J lost 6 bases. The CDR3 loop spans 12 amino acids. DNA for the CDR3: TGTGCCAGCATGGCGGGGGGGGATACGCAGTATTTT. It encodes CASMAGGDTQYF.

A few counts support this clonotype. V is TRBV10-3 and J is TRBJ1-2; weak D call: TRBD1 (6 bases). Trimming shortened V by 11 bases and J by 1 base, and 14 bases separated the two germline ends. CDR3 length: 13 amino acids. CDR1 ENHRY and CDR2 SYGVKD come from the germline V gene. The DNA of the CDR3 is TGTGCCTATAGGGACACGGGTAACTATGGCTACACCTTC. This sequence encodes CAYRDTGNYGYTF.

This clonotype was found a few times. This sequence joins TRBV20-1 and TRBJ2-1, with 7 nucleotides matching TRBD2. The CDR3 is 13 amino acids. From germline, CDR1 is DFQATT and CDR2 SNEGSKA (reference sequence). J gave up 12 bases and V 5 bases, and 13 bases lay outside the gene matches. CDR3 protein: CSAPQVIWGGQFF. DNA for the CDR3: TGCAGTGCTCCTCAGGTCATTTGGGGGGGGCAGTTCTTC.

This sequence joins TRBV7-9 and TRBJ2-7; 12 bases are a match to TRBD1. This CDR3 contains 15 residues. The germline CDR1 and CDR2 sequences are SEHNR and FQNEAQ (reference sequence). The V segment lost 5 bases and the J segment 4 bases; nucleotides outside the gene matches: 6. As DNA, the CDR3 is TGTGCCAGCAGCAGGGGACAGGGGGCTTTTTACGAGCAGTACTTC. It encodes CASSRGQGAFYEQYF.

This clonotype was recorded a few times. This chain links TRBV20-1 with TRBJ2-4, with D perhaps TRBD1 (6 bases). Germline lookup yields CDR1 DFQATT and CDR2 SNEGSKA (reference sequence). The germline V and J ends were trimmed by 8 bases and 2 bases, with 19 bases remaining between them. The CDR3 consists of 15 residues. In DNA, the CDR3 is TGCAGTCTCCCCTCTGGGGGCGCTACCAAAAACATTCAGTACTTC. It is translated as CSLPSGGATKNIQYF.

This clonotype was counted only a few times. The rearrangement uses TRBV20-1 and TRBJ1-6, with unresolved D. The V gene's germline CDR1 is DFQATT and CDR2 SNEGSKA (reference sequence). CDR3 length equals 12 residues. Trimming took off 3 bases at V and 8 bases at J, with 8 bases between the two ends. This CDR3 is CSASFGDSPLHF. Written as DNA, the CDR3 is TGCAGTGCTAGTTTTGGGGATTCACCCCTCCACTTT.

The chain has TRBV20-1 and TRBJ2-1, with a weak D call TRBD2 (6 bases). The CDR3 is 14 residues long. Germline V gene data show CDR1 as DFQATT and CDR2 as SNEGSKA (reference sequence). The ends were cut back, 1 base at V and 4 bases at J, with 11 bases in the middle. CDR3 sequence: CSARGTGEYNEQFF. The CDR3 DNA follows: TGCAGTGCTAGAGGGACGGGAGAGTACAATGAGCAGTTCTTC.

Ten or more counts support this clonotype. This rearrangement joins TRBV12-3 or TRBV12-4 to TRBJ2-2; D ambiguous. Trimming pared 0 bases from V and 5 bases from J, leaving 13 bases between. The CDR3 consists of 16 residues. The CDR3 nucleotides are TGTGCCAGCAGTTTAGCTGGGCGGTCCGGGACCGGGGAGCTGTTTTTT. Encoded protein: CASSLAGRSGTGELFF.

CDR3 coding DNA: TGTGCCAGCAGTTTGGGGGACGGATATAGCAATCAGCCCCAGCATTTT. Protein: CASSLGDGYSNQPQHF. This chain uses TRBV6-5 with TRBJ1-5, with a possible D match to TRBD1 (5 bases). With 4 bases removed from V and 0 bases from J, the gap between germline ends came to 13 bases. CDR1 and CDR2 (germline): MNHEY, SVGAGI. This CDR3 is 16 amino acids long.

This clonotype occurred a few times. This chain joins TRBV9 and TRBJ1-3; TRBD1 is a possible D gene (5 bases). V lost 0 bases and J lost 4, with 8 bases in between. From germline, CDR1 is SGDLS and CDR2 YYNGEE. The CDR3 sequence is 14 residues long. CDR3 region: CASSVARDGNTIYF. CDR3 nucleotide sequence: TGTGCCAGCAGCGTAGCCAGGGACGGAAACACCATATATTTT.

The V call is TRBV24-1, the J call TRBJ2-5; 12 bases align to TRBD2. V gave up 7 bases and J gave up 5 bases; unmatched junction bases: 7. The germline gives CDR1 KGHDR, CDR2 SFDVKD. This CDR3 comprises 15 residues. The DNA of the CDR3 is TGTGCCACCAGCCCTAGCGGGAGGGCCGGTGAGACCCAGTACTTC. Its translation is CATSPSGRAGETQYF.